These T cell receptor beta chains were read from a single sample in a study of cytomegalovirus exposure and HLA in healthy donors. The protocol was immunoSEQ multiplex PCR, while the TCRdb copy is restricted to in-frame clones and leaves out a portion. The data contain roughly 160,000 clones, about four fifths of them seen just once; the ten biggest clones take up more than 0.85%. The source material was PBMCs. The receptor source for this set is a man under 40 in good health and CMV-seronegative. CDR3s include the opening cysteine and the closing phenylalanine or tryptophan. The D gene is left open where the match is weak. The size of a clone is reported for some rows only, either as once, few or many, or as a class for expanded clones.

cdr3_nt: TGTGCCAGAGGGGAGGGGGGATATGGCTACACCTTC
cdr3_aa: CARGEGGYGYTF
v_call: TRBV6-1
j_call: TRBJ1-2
d_call: NA
clone_size: NA

cdr3_nt: TGTGCTAGCAGCTTAGGTCAGGTCAGTGAGCAGTTCTTC
cdr3_aa: CASSLGQVSEQFF
v_call: TRBV7-7
j_call: TRBJ2-1
d_call: NA
clone_size: NA

cdr3_nt: TGTGCCAGCAGCCCGACAGGCGAAAGAGGCTACACCTTC
cdr3_aa: CASSPTGERGYTF
v_call: TRBV11-2
j_call: TRBJ1-2
d_call: NA
clone_size: NA

cdr3_nt: TGCGCCAGCAGCTTAGACAGGGCTGGGGCCAACGTCCTGACTTTC
cdr3_aa: CASSLDRAGANVLTF
v_call: TRBV5-1
j_call: TRBJ2-6
d_call: TRBD1
clone_size: NA

cdr3_nt: TGCGCCAGCAGCCGAAAGACCCGGACAGGGGGCGATGGCTACACCTTC
cdr3_aa: CASSRKTRTGGDGYTF
v_call: TRBV4-3
j_call: TRBJ1-2
d_call: TRBD1
clone_size: NA

cdr3_nt: TGTGCCAGCATTCGTAGCGGGGGGCTCCAAGAGACCCAGTACTTC
cdr3_aa: CASIRSGGLQETQYF
v_call: TRBV6-5
j_call: TRBJ2-5
d_call: TRBD2
clone_size: once

cdr3_nt: TGTGCCAGTAGACAGGGATCTTACGAGCAGTACTTC
cdr3_aa: CASRQGSYEQYF
v_call: TRBV18
j_call: TRBJ2-7
d_call: TRBD1
clone_size: NA

cdr3_nt: TGTGCCAGCAGTTACGGGCAGGGACACGGGGAAAACATTCAGTACTTC
cdr3_aa: CASSYGQGHGENIQYF
v_call: TRBV6-5
j_call: TRBJ2-4
d_call: NA
clone_size: once

cdr3_nt: TGTGCCAGCAGCGTGGACGGAGGGACTGCCAGCTACAATGAGCAGTTCTTC
cdr3_aa: CASSVDGGTASYNEQFF
v_call: TRBV9
j_call: TRBJ2-1
d_call: NA
clone_size: NA

cdr3_nt: TGTGCCAGCTCACCGGAGGCCAGCTTCGGTGAGCAGTTCTTC
cdr3_aa: CASSPEASFGEQFF
v_call: TRBV18
j_call: TRBJ2-1
d_call: NA
clone_size: NA

cdr3_nt: TGTGCCAGCAGTTACAGGGAGGATGGCTACACCTTC
cdr3_aa: CASSYREDGYTF
v_call: TRBV6-6
j_call: TRBJ1-2
d_call: NA
clone_size: NA

cdr3_nt: TGTGCCAGCAGCTTGGCGCTAGCGTCCTACAATGAGCAGTTCTTC
cdr3_aa: CASSLALASYNEQFF
v_call: TRBV11-2
j_call: TRBJ2-1
d_call: NA
clone_size: NA

cdr3_nt: TGTGCCAGCAGTTACTCAAGGGGCGCGGGGGATGAGCAGTTCTTC
cdr3_aa: CASSYSRGAGDEQFF
v_call: TRBV6-5
j_call: TRBJ2-1
d_call: TRBD2
clone_size: NA

cdr3_nt: TGCGCCAGCAGCCCCGGACTCGGGAGGTGGGACAATGAGCAGTTCTTC
cdr3_aa: CASSPGLGRWDNEQFF
v_call: TRBV5-1
j_call: TRBJ2-1
d_call: TRBD2
clone_size: NA

cdr3_nt: TGTGCCAGCAGCTTGATGGGACAGGCTAACTATGGCTACACCTTC
cdr3_aa: CASSLMGQANYGYTF
v_call: TRBV5-6
j_call: TRBJ1-2
d_call: TRBD1
clone_size: NA

cdr3_nt: TGCGCCAGCAGCTGGGGCAGAAATGAGCAGTTCTTC
cdr3_aa: CASSWGRNEQFF
v_call: TRBV5-1
j_call: TRBJ2-1
d_call: NA
clone_size: NA

cdr3_nt: TGTGCCAGTAGGGACAGGAACACCGGGGAGCTGTTTTTT
cdr3_aa: CASRDRNTGELFF
v_call: TRBV19
j_call: TRBJ2-2
d_call: NA
clone_size: NA

cdr3_nt: TGTGCCAGCAGCTTCACTAGCGGCTACGAGCAGTACTTC
cdr3_aa: CASSFTSGYEQYF
v_call: TRBV7-9
j_call: TRBJ2-7
d_call: TRBD2
clone_size: NA

cdr3_nt: TGCGCCAGCAGCCGAGCTCAGAGGAATGAGCAGTTCTTC
cdr3_aa: CASSRAQRNEQFF
v_call: TRBV4-1
j_call: TRBJ2-1
d_call: NA
clone_size: NA

cdr3_nt: TGTGCCAGCAGTCTAGACAGTAACACTGAAGCTTTCTTT
cdr3_aa: CASSLDSNTEAFF
v_call: TRBV27
j_call: TRBJ1-1
d_call: NA
clone_size: NA

cdr3_nt: TGTGCCAGCAGCGCCCTGGACAGCACCGGGGAGCTGTTTTTT
cdr3_aa: CASSALDSTGELFF
v_call: TRBV7-9
j_call: TRBJ2-2
d_call: NA
clone_size: NA

cdr3_nt: TGTGCCAGCAAGTCAGGGCTATTGGACTATGGCTACACCTTC
cdr3_aa: CASKSGLLDYGYTF
v_call: TRBV28
j_call: TRBJ1-2
d_call: NA
clone_size: NA